Each of the 18 T cell receptor beta chains below was sequenced from the same sample in a study of T cell responses to AZD1222 COVID-19 vaccine. Using immunoSEQ multiplex PCR, the repertoire was profiled, and TCRdb retains in-frame clones only, with some absent. The table has 150,000 or so clones, 75% to 90% seen once. Sample: peripheral blood, taken on day 0 of AZD1222 vaccination. The source of these receptors is an adult in good health.

The V gene is TRBV6-5, the J gene TRBJ1-1; a possible D gene is TRBD1 (5 bases). The V and J ends lost 6 bases and 1 base respectively, with 15 bases between them. CDR1 MNHEY and CDR2 SVGAGI come from the germline V gene. The CDR3 is 15 residues long. CDR3 amino acids: CASSPRTRKNTEAFF. CDR3 nucleotide sequence: TGTGCCAGCAGCCCACGGACAAGAAAGAACACTGAAGCTTTCTTT.

The chain combines TRBV6-5 with TRBJ2-7; 10 bases agree with TRBD2. Germline V CDR1 and CDR2: MNHEY, SVGAGI. Unmatched junction bases numbered 10, after V lost 2 bases and J lost 6 bases. The CDR3 contains 16 residues. CDR3 DNA sequence: TGTGCCAGCAGTTACGGCGCTAGCGGGGGCAGGGGCGAGCAGTACTTC. This encodes CASSYGASGGRGEQYF.

The CDR3 spells CASILSNMNTEAFF. The CDR3 coding sequence is TGTGCCAGCATCCTTTCGAACATGAACACTGAAGCTTTCTTT. This chain joins TRBV28 and TRBJ1-1; D unresolved. Looked up from germline, CDR1 is MDHEN and CDR2 is SYDVKM. V was shortened by 7 bases and J by 0 bases, with 12 bases between the two germline ends. The CDR3 runs to 14 residues.

In this sample, this clone turned up many times. CDR3 protein: CASFPGTSGGASTDTQYF. For the CDR3, the DNA is TGTGCCAGCTTTCCGGGGACTAGCGGGGGGGCAAGCACAGATACGCAGTATTTT. The chain employs TRBV5-4 and TRBJ2-3, with 16 bases fitting TRBD2. Trimming took 7 bases from V and 0 from J; bases not matched to a gene: 8. The CDR3 spans 18 residues. Germline V CDR1 and CDR2: SGHNT, YYREEE (reference sequence).

The rearrangement uses TRBV13 and TRBJ1-4; TRBD1 might be the D (5 bases). The CDR3 length is 17 residues. V was clipped by 4 bases and J by 3 bases, with 18 bases between them. Germline-derived CDR1 and CDR2 are PRHDT and FYEKMQ (reference sequence). The DNA for the CDR3 is TGTGCCAGCAGCTCAAGGACACGGCAAGGGGCTAATGAAAAACTGTTTTTT. Encoded protein: CASSSRTRQGANEKLFF.

V is TRBV27 and J is TRBJ1-2; no firm D call. Germline CDR1 reads MNHEY; CDR2 reads SMNVEV (reference sequence). The CDR3 loop spans 16 amino acids. Trimming pared 5 bases from V and 3 bases from J, leaving 19 bases between. Here the CDR3 DNA reads TGTGCCAGCAGTCTACTGGGTGAAACCAAATACTATGGCTACACCTTC. Protein product: CASSLLGETKYYGYTF.

CDR3 region: CASSLGLAGATDTQYF. The CDR3 DNA reads TGTGCCAGCAGCTTGGGGCTAGCGGGGGCCACAGATACGCAGTATTTT. The gene calls are TRBV5-4 and TRBJ2-3; 10 positions match TRBD2. This CDR3 contains 16 residues. Germline trimming cut 0 bases from V and 2 bases from J; bases unmatched to any gene: 3. Germline CDR1 and CDR2: SGHNT and YYREEE (reference sequence).

This chain joins TRBV12-3 or TRBV12-4 and TRBJ1-2; weak D call: TRBD1 (6 bases). Deletions cut 7 bases from V and 8 bases from J, with 17 bases between. The CDR3 sequence is 13 residues long. The DNA for the CDR3 is TGTGCCAGCACTTCATCGGGGGCGCGGGGCTACACCTTC. It yields the protein CASTSSGARGYTF.

V is TRBV25-1 and J is TRBJ2-7, with 7 bases matching TRBD1. Germline V lookup: CDR1 MGHDK, CDR2 SYGVNS. V dropped 3 bases and J dropped 2; count of bases not matched to a gene: 4. The CDR3 is made up of 14 amino acids. CDR3 sequence (DNA): TGTGCCAGCAGTGAGACAGGGAGCACCTACGAGCAGTACTTC. Translating gives CASSETGSTYEQYF.

This chain's CDR3 is CASSTRGGPTDTQYF. As DNA, the CDR3 is TGTGCCAGCAGCACACGCGGGGGGCCCACAGATACGCAGTATTTT. This sequence joins TRBV11-2 and TRBJ2-3, with 8 bases matching TRBD2. Trimming cost V 5 bases and J 2 bases; bases outside gene matches: 6. The CDR3 consists of 15 residues. Germline CDR1 reads SGHAT; CDR2 reads FQNNGV.

The sample holds one count of this clone. This sequence joins TRBV7-2 and TRBJ1-2, with D possibly being TRBD1 (5 bases). V lost 5 bases to trimming and J lost 0 bases, with 10 bases between them. The CDR3 totals 14 residues. Germline assignment: CDR1 SGHTA and CDR2 FQGNSA. The CDR3 protein is CASSPRGANYGYTF. In DNA, the CDR3 is TGTGCCAGCAGCCCTAGGGGAGCTAACTATGGCTACACCTTC.

The chain links TRBV2 to TRBJ1-1, with D possibly being TRBD1 (6 bases). With 6 bases removed from V and 7 bases from J, the gap between germline ends came to 18 bases. Germline CDR1 reads SNHLY; CDR2 reads FYNNEI. The CDR3 totals 14 residues. The chain's CDR3 is CASRTSQGLVEAFF. CDR3 in DNA: TGTGCCAGCAGGACTTCACAGGGACTGGTTGAAGCTTTCTTT.

This clone was counted between two and nine times. The rearrangement joins TRBV5-8 to TRBJ1-2; D possibly corresponds to TRBD1 (6 bases). The CDR3 spans 14 residues. V was pared by 0 bases and J by 3 bases, with 9 bases between. Germline lookup yields CDR1 SGHTS and CDR2 YDEGEE. The CDR3 sequence: CASSLGPGDYGYTF. The DNA of the CDR3 is TGTGCCAGCAGCTTGGGTCCAGGGGACTATGGCTACACCTTC.

V is TRBV30 and J is TRBJ1-4; D is possibly TRBD1 (5 bases). CDR1 and CDR2 from the germline V gene are GTSNPN and SVGIG (reference sequence). Trimming cost V 0 bases and J 4 bases, with 24 bases left between them. The CDR3 sequence is 19 residues long. The CDR3 DNA sequence: TGTGCCTGGAGTGTATTGAGGTCCCCGGGTCAGGGTGATAATGAAAAACTGTTTTTT. As protein: CAWSVLRSPGQGDNEKLFF.

This clone has only one observation. The chain uses TRBV12-5 and TRBJ2-1; 7 positions match TRBD2. Looked up from germline, CDR1 is LGHNT and CDR2 is FRNRAP. CDR3 size: 15 residues. Trimming took 3 bases from V and 4 from J; bases not matched to a gene: 6. In DNA, the CDR3 is TGTGCTAGTGGTTTAGGGAGGGCGGGTTACAATGAGCAGTTCTTC. Translation gives CASGLGRAGYNEQFF.

The CDR3 coding sequence is TGTGCCATCAGTGAGCTAGAAGAGACCCAGTACTTC. Translation: CAISELEETQYF. The chain employs TRBV10-3 and TRBJ2-5; D is uncertain. The CDR3 is 12 residues long. V was trimmed by 2 bases and J by 3 bases, leaving 4 bases between them. Germline V CDR1 and CDR2: ENHRY, SYGVKD.

V usage is TRBV6-1 and J usage is TRBJ1-2, with a possible D match to TRBD1 (6 bases). V dropped 3 bases and J dropped 7 bases, with 18 bases sitting between them. CDR1 is MNHNS, CDR2 SASEGT, per germline. The CDR3 sequence is 15 residues long. For the CDR3, the DNA is TGTGCCAGCAGTGAGGATACGGCAGGGGATCGTGGCTACACCTTC. It codes for CASSEDTAGDRGYTF.

The chain uses TRBV10-3 and TRBJ1-1; TRBD1 might be the D (6 bases). This CDR3 has 12 residues. Trimming removed 4 bases from V and 7 bases from J, with 10 bases in between. Germline V gene data show CDR1 as ENHRY and CDR2 as SYGVKD. Here the CDR3 reads CAISVAGDEAFF. The CDR3 DNA sequence: TGTGCCATCAGTGTGGCAGGGGATGAAGCTTTCTTT.